The rows below give T cell receptor beta chains drawn from one sample of a study of cytomegalovirus exposure and HLA in healthy donors. Sequencing was performed with immunoSEQ multiplex PCR; in TCRdb, only in-frame clones are kept and a portion is missing. The sample lists some 130,000 clones; roughly 85% were seen once. The specimen sequenced was PBMCs. The receptor source for this set is a man in his forties or fifties in good health and CMV-seropositive. Both conserved end residues are part of each CDR3. Each record gives: V gene, clone size, CDR3 length, D gene, J gene, CDR3 protein, CDR3 DNA. D genes are given only for firm matches. A clone size is listed for some rows: how often the clone was seen (once, few, many), or a class if it is expanded.

V: TRBV5-1
size: once
length: 16
D: NA
J: TRBJ2-3
CDR3: CASSLDGREGTDTQYF
DNA: TGCGCCAGCAGCTTGGATGGCAGGGAAGGGACAGATACGCAGTATTTT

V: TRBV30
size: NA
length: 13
D: NA
J: TRBJ2-7
CDR3: CAWSSVNPYEQYF
DNA: TGTGCCTGGAGTTCGGTCAATCCCTACGAGCAGTACTTC

V: TRBV5-1
size: NA
length: 16
D: NA
J: TRBJ2-1
CDR3: CASSLWEVSSYNEQFF
DNA: TGCGCCAGCAGCTTGTGGGAGGTAAGCTCCTACAATGAGCAGTTCTTC

V: TRBV4-1
size: few
length: 13
D: NA
J: TRBJ2-3
CDR3: CASSHESTDTQYF
DNA: TGCGCCAGCAGCCACGAGTCCACAGATACGCAGTATTTT

V: TRBV28
size: NA
length: 12
D: NA
J: TRBJ2-7
CDR3: CASNPWGREQYF
DNA: TGTGCCAGCAACCCCTGGGGGCGGGAGCAGTACTTC

V: TRBV27
size: NA
length: 14
D: NA
J: TRBJ1-5
CDR3: CASSSYRDFQPQHF
DNA: TGTGCCAGCAGTTCCTACAGGGATTTTCAGCCCCAGCATTTT

V: TRBV28
size: NA
length: 17
D: NA
J: TRBJ1-5
CDR3: CASRGARRSPIHQPQHF
DNA: TGTGCCAGCAGAGGGGCCAGGCGATCCCCCATCCATCAGCCCCAGCATTTT

V: TRBV7-9
size: NA
length: 15
D: TRBD2
J: TRBJ2-7
CDR3: CASSSRGGGTYEQYF
DNA: TGTGCCAGCAGCTCCCGCGGCGGGGGAACCTACGAGCAGTACTTC

V: TRBV7-2
size: NA
length: 15
D: TRBD1
J: TRBJ1-1
CDR3: CVSSLGLSGQGGSFF
DNA: TGTGTCAGCAGCTTAGGTCTATCGGGACAGGGGGGATCTTTCTTT

V: TRBV6-6
size: NA
length: 14
D: TRBD2
J: TRBJ2-2
CDR3: CASSYTSGIGELFF
DNA: TGTGCCAGCAGTTACACTAGCGGGATCGGGGAGCTGTTTTTT

V: TRBV30
size: NA
length: 12
D: NA
J: TRBJ2-5
CDR3: CAWVRGSETQYF
DNA: TGTGCCTGGGTACGAGGGAGTGAGACCCAGTACTTC

V: TRBV7-9
size: NA
length: 15
D: NA
J: TRBJ1-2
CDR3: CASSLDRVSDYGYTF
DNA: TGTGCCAGCAGCTTAGACAGGGTATCGGACTATGGCTACACCTTC

V: TRBV6-5
size: NA
length: 16
D: NA
J: TRBJ1-1
CDR3: CASSYSGQGFGTEAFF
DNA: TGTGCCAGCAGTTACTCGGGCCAGGGGTTCGGCACTGAAGCTTTCTTT

V: TRBV27
size: NA
length: 14
D: NA
J: TRBJ1-6
CDR3: CASSLYGGSSPLHF
DNA: TGTGCCAGCAGCCTTTACGGGGGATCTTCACCCCTCCACTTT

V: TRBV15
size: NA
length: 16
D: TRBD1
J: TRBJ1-4
CDR3: CATSLKGTGSGRKLFF
DNA: TGTGCCACCAGCCTGAAGGGGACAGGGTCCGGAAGAAAACTGTTTTTT

V: TRBV5-1
size: NA
length: 14
D: TRBD1
J: TRBJ2-5
CDR3: CASSLGQGRETQYF
DNA: TGCGCCAGCAGCTTGGGACAGGGTAGGGAGACCCAGTACTTC

V: TRBV5-1
size: NA
length: 12
D: NA
J: TRBJ2-7
CDR3: CASSRDVYEQYF
DNA: TGCGCCAGCAGCCGGGATGTCTACGAGCAGTACTTC

V: TRBV27
size: NA
length: 14
D: TRBD1
J: TRBJ1-2
CDR3: CASSFLRTGDGYTF
DNA: TGTGCCAGCAGTTTCCTAAGGACAGGGGATGGCTACACCTTC

V: TRBV16
size: NA
length: 16
D: TRBD2
J: TRBJ2-7
CDR3: CASSHRAGLAGGEQYF
DNA: TGTGCCAGCAGCCATAGGGCGGGACTAGCGGGCGGAGAGCAGTACTTC

V: TRBV2
size: NA
length: 13
D: NA
J: TRBJ2-7
CDR3: CASSTGLYYGQYF
DNA: TGTGCCAGCAGTACGGGACTTTACTACGGGCAGTACTTC

V: TRBV4-1
size: NA
length: 13
D: NA
J: TRBJ1-1
CDR3: CASSQGARTEAFF
DNA: TGCGCCAGCAGCCAGGGGGCGAGGACTGAAGCTTTCTTT

V: TRBV25-1
size: NA
length: 15
D: TRBD1
J: TRBJ2-5
CDR3: CASSLGQGAWETQYF
DNA: TGTGCCAGCAGTCTCGGGCAGGGGGCTTGGGAGACCCAGTACTTC

V: TRBV18
size: NA
length: 14
D: TRBD1
J: TRBJ2-7
CDR3: CASSQQGGPYEQYF
DNA: TGTGCCAGCTCACAACAGGGGGGTCCCTACGAGCAGTACTTC

V: TRBV5-5
size: NA
length: 18
D: NA
J: TRBJ1-4
CDR3: CASSSKSTGGKGNEKLFF
DNA: TGTGCCAGCAGCTCCAAATCGACAGGAGGCAAGGGTAATGAAAAACTGTTTTTT

V: TRBV4-2
size: NA
length: 16
D: NA
J: TRBJ2-1
CDR3: CASSHISVAVGNEQFF
DNA: TGTGCCAGCAGCCATATTAGCGTGGCGGTGGGGAATGAGCAGTTCTTC

V: TRBV19
size: NA
length: 17
D: NA
J: TRBJ1-2
CDR3: CASSIDPRLSVVYGYTF
DNA: TGTGCCAGTAGTATAGATCCCCGACTATCAGTCGTCTATGGCTACACCTTC

V: TRBV19
size: NA
length: 17
D: NA
J: TRBJ1-4
CDR3: CASHRRGPATTNEKLFF
DNA: TGTGCCAGTCATCGTAGAGGGCCGGCTACAACTAATGAAAAACTGTTTTTT

V: TRBV6-5
size: NA
length: 15
D: NA
J: TRBJ2-1
CDR3: CASSYDKSSYNEQFF
DNA: TGTGCCAGCAGTTACGACAAGAGCTCCTACAATGAGCAGTTCTTC

V: TRBV4-2
size: few
length: 16
D: NA
J: TRBJ2-6
CDR3: CASSQAAREGANVLTF
DNA: TGTGCCAGCAGCCAAGCGGCCAGGGAAGGGGCCAACGTCCTGACTTTC

V: TRBV7-9
size: NA
length: 14
D: TRBD2
J: TRBJ2-7
CDR3: CASSLAGGIYEQYF
DNA: TGTGCCAGCAGCTTAGCGGGAGGGATCTACGAGCAGTACTTC

V: TRBV7-2
size: NA
length: 15
D: NA
J: TRBJ2-7
CDR3: CASSSPQRAAYEQYF
DNA: TGTGCCAGCAGCTCCCCGCAGCGAGCTGCCTACGAGCAGTACTTC

V: TRBV28
size: NA
length: 15
D: TRBD1
J: TRBJ1-4
CDR3: CASTRRTGTNEKLFF
DNA: TGTGCCAGCACCCGGCGGACAGGAACTAATGAAAAACTGTTTTTT

V: TRBV6-1
size: few
length: 14
D: TRBD1
J: TRBJ1-5
CDR3: CASTRGTGIQPQHF
DNA: TGTGCCAGCACCAGAGGGACAGGGATTCAGCCCCAGCATTTT

V: TRBV9
size: NA
length: 16
D: NA
J: TRBJ1-4
CDR3: CASSVLGGGAREKLFF
DNA: TGTGCCAGCAGCGTCTTAGGTGGGGGGGCGAGGGAAAAACTGTTTTTT

V: TRBV7-3
size: NA
length: 13
D: TRBD1
J: TRBJ1-2
CDR3: CASSLDRANGYTF
DNA: TGTGCCAGCAGCTTAGACAGGGCCAATGGCTACACCTTC

V: TRBV2
size: few
length: 13
D: NA
J: TRBJ2-7
CDR3: CASSERQGNEQYF
DNA: TGTGCCAGCAGTGAAAGGCAGGGCAACGAGCAGTACTTC

V: TRBV6-1
size: NA
length: 14
D: TRBD2
J: TRBJ2-3
CDR3: CASSLAESTDTQYF
DNA: TGTGCCAGCAGCCTAGCGGAGAGCACAGATACGCAGTATTTT

V: TRBV5-4
size: NA
length: 19
D: NA
J: TRBJ1-2
CDR3: CASSQEGGGWSGDIYGYTF
DNA: TGTGCCAGCAGCCAAGAGGGAGGGGGTTGGTCCGGGGATATCTATGGCTACACCTTC

V: TRBV7-9
size: NA
length: 15
D: NA
J: TRBJ2-3
CDR3: CASSLGGESTDTQYF
DNA: TGTGCCAGCAGCTTAGGGGGCGAAAGTACAGATACGCAGTATTTT

V: TRBV6-4
size: NA
length: 15
D: TRBD2
J: TRBJ2-1
CDR3: CASRTSGSKHNEQFF
DNA: TGTGCCAGCAGAACAAGCGGGAGTAAGCACAATGAGCAGTTCTTC

V: TRBV7-3
size: NA
length: 11
D: NA
J: TRBJ1-2
CDR3: CASSLMSDYTF
DNA: TGTGCCAGCAGCTTAATGTCAGACTACACCTTC

V: TRBV7-9
size: NA
length: 14
D: NA
J: TRBJ1-1
CDR3: CASSLETVRGRQGF
DNA: TGTGCCAGCAGCTTGGAAACGGTTCGGGGTAGGCAAGGCTTT

V: TRBV7-9
size: NA
length: 19
D: NA
J: TRBJ2-1
CDR3: CASSLVAGALVSWYNEQFF
DNA: TGTGCCAGCAGCTTAGTTGCAGGGGCTCTCGTTTCCTGGTACAATGAGCAGTTCTTC

V: TRBV19
size: NA
length: 14
D: TRBD2
J: TRBJ2-1
CDR3: CASTSSGRNNEQFF
DNA: TGTGCCAGTACCTCTAGCGGGCGGAACAATGAGCAGTTCTTC

V: TRBV10-1
size: NA
length: 16
D: TRBD1
J: TRBJ2-5
CDR3: CASSWDRVEVSGTQYF
DNA: TGCGCCAGCAGTTGGGACAGGGTGGAAGTGAGCGGGACCCAGTACTTC

V: TRBV7-8
size: NA
length: 14
D: NA
J: TRBJ1-1
CDR3: CASSLRFTNTEAFF
DNA: TGTGCCAGCAGCTTGAGATTTACGAACACTGAAGCTTTCTTT

V: TRBV2
size: NA
length: 15
D: TRBD1
J: TRBJ2-3
CDR3: CASSLGRGPTDTQYF
DNA: TGTGCCAGCAGTTTGGGTAGGGGGCCCACAGATACGCAGTATTTT

V: TRBV14
size: NA
length: 17
D: NA
J: TRBJ2-7
CDR3: CASSQDGSGGPSYEQYF
DNA: TGTGCCAGCAGCCAAGATGGGTCGGGGGGCCCTTCCTACGAGCAGTACTTC

V: TRBV5-6
size: NA
length: 15
D: TRBD1
J: TRBJ2-7
CDR3: CASSWAGTGSFEQYF
DNA: TGTGCCAGCAGCTGGGCGGGGACAGGGTCGTTCGAGCAGTACTTC

V: TRBV15
size: NA
length: 14
D: NA
J: TRBJ2-4
CDR3: CATSTGLAKNIQYF
DNA: TGTGCCACCAGCACGGGACTAGCCAAAAACATTCAGTACTTC

V: TRBV28
size: NA
length: 15
D: TRBD1
J: TRBJ2-2
CDR3: CASRTGGVYTGELFF
DNA: TGTGCCAGCAGGACAGGGGGAGTTTACACCGGGGAGCTGTTTTTT

V: TRBV19
size: NA
length: 12
D: NA
J: TRBJ1-1
CDR3: CASRSSNTEAFF
DNA: TGTGCCAGTAGATCCAGTAACACTGAAGCTTTCTTT

V: TRBV19
size: NA
length: 16
D: TRBD1
J: TRBJ1-1
CDR3: CASSMGGQARHTEAFF
DNA: TGTGCCAGTAGTATGGGGGGACAGGCACGCCACACTGAAGCTTTCTTT